These T cell receptor beta chains were read from a single sample in a study of T cell repertoires in cytomegalovirus infection. TCRdb re-analysed the reads in MiXCR, keeping a single row per CDR3 protein. The data show around 710,000 distinct CDR3 sequences, around 29% seen once. The antigens these receptors bind are not known. This specimen was cultured CD8+ T cells from PBMCs, taken from culture after CMV antigen stimulation. Every receptor here comes from a human donor in good health (CMV status not recorded). Some clones in this sample may be carry-over from other donors' samples. Each CDR3 is given with its conserved first and last residue. The D gene is left open where the match is weak. Expanded clones are given a class, and other clones once, few, many or no size at all.

V gene	J gene	D gene	clone size	CDR3 DNA	CDR3 protein
TRBV13	TRBJ2-1	TRBD2	-	TGTGCCAGCAGCGTGGGACTAGCGGGGGGGCCATGGAATGAGCAGTTCTTC	CASSVGLAGGPWNEQFF
TRBV7-8	TRBJ2-2	-	few	TGTGCCAGCAGCTCCAAAAGGGGGGGCGCGGCCACCGGGGAGCTGTTTTTT	CASSSKRGGAATGELFF
TRBV9	TRBJ2-2	-	few	TGTGCCAGCAGCGTGCCCGGGGAGCTGTTTTTT	CASSVPGELFF
TRBV27	TRBJ2-7	TRBD1	few	TGTGCCAGCAGTTTAGCCGGGACAGGGGGACACGAGCAGTACTTC	CASSLAGTGGHEQYF
TRBV12-3/TRBV12-4	TRBJ2-7	TRBD1	-	TGTGCCAGCAGTTTAGAAGAGGACAGGGGTGGGGAGCAGTACTTC	CASSLEEDRGGEQYF
TRBV6-2/TRBV6-3	TRBJ2-2	-	-	TGTGCCAGCAGTTACCCCCAGCTCAACGGGAACACCGGGGAGCTGTTTTTT	CASSYPQLNGNTGELFF
TRBV6-5	TRBJ1-2	TRBD1	-	TGTGCCAGCACTCGACAGGGGATAGGGGGCTATGGCTACACCTTC	CASTRQGIGGYGYTF
TRBV20-1	TRBJ1-1	-	few	TGCAGTGCTAGAACCGAGCAGGGGCACACTGAAGCTTTCTTT	CSARTEQGHTEAFF
TRBV7-9	TRBJ1-1	TRBD1	many	TGTGCCAGCAGCGAATACACAGGGGGCAATACTGAAGCTTTCTTT	CASSEYTGGNTEAFF
TRBV13	TRBJ1-1	-	-	TGTGCCAGCAGCTTCTCGTGGGGGTTCCGAGAGGGGAACACTGAAGCTTTCTTT	CASSFSWGFREGNTEAFF
TRBV7-2	TRBJ1-2	-	-	TGTGCCACCCACCCAAGGTCCAGCGGCTACACCTTC	CATHPRSSGYTF